The sequence of this TCR beta chain was determined in a study of T cell changes during pregnancy in multiple sclerosis. The CDR3 is 15 residues long. Trimming left V 2 bases short and J 2 bases short, with 12 bases between. The germline gives CDR1 SEHNR, CDR2 FQNEAQ (reference sequence). TCRdb keeps only in-frame clones here, not all; method: immunoSEQ multiplex PCR. The profile shows under 40,000 clones, 90% of them singletons. This chain connects TRBV7-9 to TRBJ1-1; D is ambiguous. The TCR was taken from a female donor with multiple sclerosis, enrolled in a pregnancy study. The specimen comprised CD8+ T cells from peripheral blood mononuclear cells, sampled before pregnancy. The CDR3 loop is CASSLPRWANTEAFF. The DNA for the CDR3 is TGTGCCAGCAGCTTACCTCGCTGGGCCAACACTGAAGCTTTCTTT.